The TCR beta chain under discussion was sequenced for a study of blood T cells in healthy people across ages. Points from the study as a whole: From one million sequenced T cells, diversity estimates were lower bounds.

The CDR3 loop spans 16 amino acids. The germline gives CDR1 MNHEY, CDR2 SMNVEV (reference sequence). Unmatched junction bases numbered 11, after V lost 6 bases and J lost 5 bases. A second PCR, run for 7 to 11 cycles, used a sample-barcoded 5' primer plus a J-beta primer mix. TCRdb independently ran MiXCR on the 5' RACE reads; one entry per CDR3 protein. Altogether 800,000 or so distinct CDR3 sequences are present, 20% to 25% being singletons, with the ten largest covering under 4.5%. This clonotype has a handful of counts. Its matching antigen is unknown. Peripheral blood, ten milliliters per donor, was collected. The data were also submitted as part of a second study, on T cells of mothers and their children. From that report: Related mother-child pairs showed slightly, non-significantly higher overlap than unrelated pairs. Detection of persistent microchimeric T cell clones did not occur.

The TCR sequence derives from a boy between 5 and 17 years old in good health. This chain joins TRBV27 and TRBJ2-2, with 8 positions matching TRBD2. The material sequenced was blood. CDR3: CASSREGLRATGELFF. For the CDR3, the DNA is TGTGCCAGCAGCCGGGAGGGACTCCGTGCAACCGGGGAGCTGTTTTTT.